What follows describes a single TCR beta chain. Its antigen is unknown. The source of the sample is a study of graft-versus-host responses after intestinal transplantation. Assay used: immunoSEQ multiplex PCR; TCRdb lists only in-frame clones, some missing. The sample contains tens of thousands of clones, under 95% of which appear only once. Sample: unstimulated CD8+ T cells sorted from spleen or lymph node cells, taken before transplant. This TCR was recovered from a human donor who was the organ donor for an intestinal transplant.

In nucleotides, the CDR3 is TGTGCCAGCAGCCGGACAGGGGGAGTAGAGCAGTACTTC. Protein product: CASSRTGGVEQYF. This chain links TRBV6-5 with TRBJ2-7; 10 bases are shared with TRBD1. The CDR3 runs 13 residues. The germline gives CDR1 MNHEY, CDR2 SVGAGI. The V segment lost 6 bases and the J segment 7 bases; nucleotides outside the gene matches: 6.